These T cell receptor beta chains were read from a single sample in a study of shared clonotypes between healthy human individuals. Here immunoSEQ multiplex PCR was the method, and the copy in TCRdb shows in-frame clones only, minus some. The data contain 2 million to 2.5 million clones, more than 80% of them singletons. The sequenced sample consisted of naive CD4+ T cells from PBMCs. The receptors here all came from a man in his late teens or twenties in good health. Some clones in this sample may be carry-over from other donors' samples. The CDR3 runs from the conserved cysteine through the conserved F or W. Each record gives: D gene, clone size, V gene, J gene, CDR3 DNA, CDR3 protein. A D gene is named only where the DNA matches it firmly. Expanded clones get a size class; other rows say once, few or many, or leave the size out.

>TRBD2|.|TRBV9|TRBJ2-2
TGTGCCAGCAGCCTAAGCGGGAGGCAGAACACCGGGGAGCTGTTTTTT
CASSLSGRQNTGELFF
>.|.|TRBV27|TRBJ2-6
TGTGCCAGCAGTGGGGGGGCGGGCGTCCCCTCTGGGGCCAACGTCCTGACTTTC
CASSGGAGVPSGANVLTF
>TRBD2|.|TRBV7-9|TRBJ2-1
TGTGCCAGCAGCTTAGCGGTCGGCGGGAGGTCCTACAATGAGCAGTTCTTC
CASSLAVGGRSYNEQFF
>.|.|TRBV5-4|TRBJ2-7
TGTGCCAGCAGCCTTCAGACAGCCTCCTACGAGCAGTACTTC
CASSLQTASYEQYF
>.|.|TRBV9|TRBJ2-7
TGTGCCAGCAGCGTAGACCCAGTTCCGGGCGAGCAGTACTTC
CASSVDPVPGEQYF
>.|.|TRBV2|TRBJ2-7
TGTGCCAGCAGCACCGACCGGCAGGTCCACGAGCAGTACTTC
CASSTDRQVHEQYF
>.|.|TRBV20-1|TRBJ1-2
TGCAGTGCAGTGGTCTACTATGGCTACACCTTC
CSAVVYYGYTF
>.|.|TRBV2|TRBJ1-1
TGTGCCAGCAGTGAATTTAGGGACACTGAAGCTTTCTTT
CASSEFRDTEAFF
>TRBD2|.|TRBV15|TRBJ2-2
TGTGCCACCAGCTTCCATAGCGGGAGGGCCGGCACCGGGGAGCTGTTTTTT
CATSFHSGRAGTGELFF
>TRBD1|.|TRBV5-1|TRBJ1-1
TGCGCCAGCAGCTTGGAGTCGACAGGGCGCGGCACTGAAGCTTTCTTT
CASSLESTGRGTEAFF
>.|.|TRBV6-5|TRBJ2-7
TGTGCCAGCAGTTACGACAGCACCTTCTACGAGCAGTACTTC
CASSYDSTFYEQYF
>.|.|TRBV7-2|TRBJ2-2
TGTGCCAGCAGCGAGAGGGCAGGCTCAACCGGGGAGCTGTTTTTT
CASSERAGSTGELFF
>.|.|TRBV5-4|TRBJ1-2
TGTGCCAGCAGCTTGGGCAGCGGTGGCTACACCTTC
CASSLGSGGYTF
>.|.|TRBV4-1|TRBJ2-7
TGCGCCAGCAGCCAGGCCCGTGAGTACTACGAGCAGTACTTC
CASSQAREYYEQYF
>.|.|TRBV2|TRBJ1-1
TGTGCCAGCAGAAAGACAGAGGGCACTGAAGCTTTCTTT
CASRKTEGTEAFF
>.|.|TRBV20-1|TRBJ2-1
TGCAGTGCTAGAGATCGCGATGAGCAGTTCTTC
CSARDRDEQFF
>.|.|TRBV7-9|TRBJ2-3
TGTGCCAGCAGCTTCGCAGGGGCCACAGATACGCAGTATTTT
CASSFAGATDTQYF
>.|.|TRBV30|TRBJ1-2
TGTGCCTGGACGAACGGACACTTCTATGGCTACACCTTC
CAWTNGHFYGYTF
>.|.|TRBV28|TRBJ2-5
TGTGCCAGCAGTCCCCCCCGGGACACACCAAGGGAGACCCAGTACTTC
CASSPPRDTPRETQYF
>TRBD2|once|TRBV10-1|TRBJ2-7
TGCGCCAGCAGTCAGCGGGGACCCGAGCAGTACTTC
CASSQRGPEQYF
>.|.|TRBV7-9|TRBJ2-2
TGTGCCAGCAGCTTAGACAGTGGGGCCGGGGAGCTGTTTTTT
CASSLDSGAGELFF
>.|.|TRBV5-6|TRBJ2-2
TGTGCCAGCAGTTTTGGTAGGCCCCCCGGGGAGCTGTTTTTT
CASSFGRPPGELFF
>TRBD2|.|TRBV5-4|TRBJ2-1
TGTGCCAGCAGCCCGAGTCTAGCGGGACCCTACAATGAGCAGTTCTTC
CASSPSLAGPYNEQFF
>.|.|TRBV6-6|TRBJ2-4
TGTGCCAGCAGTTACGGAGGGGTTGAAAACATTCAGTACTTC
CASSYGGVENIQYF
>TRBD1|.|TRBV6-5|TRBJ2-7
TGTGCCAGCAGTTACTCGACGGGACAGGGGGCCTACGAGCAGTACTTC
CASSYSTGQGAYEQYF
>.|.|TRBV2|TRBJ1-1
TGTGCCAGCAGTCCAAACACTGAAGCTTTCTTT
CASSPNTEAFF
>TRBD2|.|TRBV7-9|TRBJ2-3
TGTGCCAGCAGCCCCGGGACTAGCGGGAGTTCTTGGACAGATACGCAGTATTTT
CASSPGTSGSSWTDTQYF
>.|.|TRBV4-3|TRBJ2-3
TGCGCCAGCAGCCAAGAAGCAGGGGCGATGAGTGCGTATACGCAGTATTTT
CASSQEAGAMSAYTQYF
>.|.|TRBV5-1|TRBJ2-2
TGCGCCAGCAGCTTGGGACACCCGGGGGTCACCGGGGAGCTGTTTTTT
CASSLGHPGVTGELFF
>.|.|TRBV10-3|TRBJ1-3
TGTGCCATCAGTGGTCGGAAAGGGGGAGGAAACACCATATATTTT
CAISGRKGGGNTIYF
>TRBD1|.|TRBV10-3|TRBJ2-1
TGTGCCGTATCTACCGGGACAGGACGATACAATGAGCAGTTCTTC
CAVSTGTGRYNEQFF
>TRBD1|.|TRBV6-1|TRBJ1-1
TGTGCCAGCAGCGACAGGGGCAACACTGAAGCTTTCTTT
CASSDRGNTEAFF
>.|.|TRBV23-1|TRBJ2-1
TGCGCCAGCAGTCAAAGGTCGGGCCCCCATTACAATGAGCAGTTCTTC
CASSQRSGPHYNEQFF
>TRBD2|.|TRBV10-3|TRBJ2-7
TGTGCCATCAGTGAGAACAGACTAGCGGGGCCCAGCGAGCAGTACTTC
CAISENRLAGPSEQYF
>.|.|TRBV7-9|TRBJ2-5
TGTGCCAGCAGCGCGACGACGGAGACCCAGTACTTC
CASSATTETQYF
>.|.|TRBV19|TRBJ2-2
TGTGCCAGTAGTGGAGCTCTAGGAGGGGTGAACACCGGGGAGCTGTTTTTT
CASSGALGGVNTGELFF
>.|.|TRBV4-3|TRBJ2-1
TGCGCCAGCAGCCAACAGAGGGAAAATGAGCAGTTCTTC
CASSQQRENEQFF
>.|.|TRBV2|TRBJ2-7
TGTGCCAGCAGTGTTGGGGACGGCTCCTACGAGCAGTACTTC
CASSVGDGSYEQYF
>.|.|TRBV7-9|TRBJ1-1
TGTGCCAGCAGCTTAGGTGGCAGGGCCCGGAGAGACACTGAAGCTTTCTTT
CASSLGGRARRDTEAFF
>TRBD1|.|TRBV7-3|TRBJ2-6
TGTGCCAGCAGCTTGAACAGGGGTCTCACTGGGGCCAACGTCCTGACTTTC
CASSLNRGLTGANVLTF
>.|few|TRBV2|TRBJ1-1
TGTGCCAGCAGTGAAACGGCTGAAGCTTTCTTT
CASSETAEAFF
>.|.|TRBV5-1|TRBJ2-2
TGCGCCAGCAGCTTGCCCTTGGCAGCCGCGAACACCGGGGAGCTGTTTTTT
CASSLPLAAANTGELFF
>.|once|TRBV20-1|TRBJ2-3
TGCAGTGCTTTAGCGAAAGATACGCAGTATTTT
CSALAKDTQYF
>.|.|TRBV11-1|TRBJ1-5
TGTGCCAGCAGCTTAAATAGCAATCAGCCCCAGCATTTT
CASSLNSNQPQHF
>.|few|TRBV29-1|TRBJ1-4
TGCAGCGCCAGGGACACCGGTGACGATGAAAAACTGTTTTTT
CSARDTGDDEKLFF
>TRBD2|.|TRBV5-1|TRBJ2-7
TGCGCCAGCAGCCCCGTCCTGACTAGCGGGCCAACGTCCTCGGCCTACGAGCAGTACTTC
CASSPVLTSGPTSSAYEQYF
>.|.|TRBV5-1|TRBJ2-3
TGCGCCAGCAGCCAACCTACAGGGAGTGATACGCAGTATTTT
CASSQPTGSDTQYF